The sequence of this T cell receptor (beta chain) was determined in a study of shared clonotypes between healthy human individuals. The germline V gene has CDR1 SNHLY and CDR2 FYNNEI. The trim removed 6 bases at V and 10 bases at J, leaving 7 bases unmatched. This CDR3 has 12 residues. Assay used: immunoSEQ multiplex PCR; TCRdb lists only in-frame clones, some missing. In the table there are hundreds of thousands of clones, roughly 98% of which are singletons. Naive CD8 isolation took CD45RO-negative cells positively selected for CCR7 and excluded terminally differentiated effector memory CD45RA+ cells.

This chain connects TRBV2 to TRBJ1-1; 8 bases are a match to TRBD1. The TCR was taken from a man aged 25-40 years in good health. The material sequenced was naive CD8+ T cells sorted from blood. The CDR3 nucleotides are TGTGCCAGCAGGGGGGACAGGAAGGGAGCTTTCTTT. This gives the protein CASRGDRKGAFF.